A selection of T cell receptor beta chains follows, all from one sample in a study of cytomegalovirus exposure and HLA in healthy donors. Measured with immunoSEQ multiplex PCR; TCRdb has only the in-frame clones, and not every one. Here the sample spans 220,000 or so clones, about nine tenths being singletons. Sequencing input: PBMCs. The origin of the receptors is a woman between 18 and 30 years old in good health and CMV-seropositive. Both conserved end residues are part of each CDR3. A D gene is named only where the DNA matches it firmly. Size is stated for part of the rows, as once, few or many counts, or as a class when the clone is expanded.

TRBJ2-5 | 13 | TRBV6-6 | NA | NA | TGTGCCAGCAGTTACTCTAGAGGAGAGACCCAGTACTTC | CASSYSRGETQYF
TRBJ1-4 | 16 | TRBV30 | TRBD1 | few | TGTGCCTGGAGTATGACTTTGACAGGGCGGAATGAAAAACTGTTTTTT | CAWSMTLTGRNEKLFF
TRBJ1-5 | 16 | TRBV19 | NA | NA | TGTGCCAGTAGTATGAGGGGAGGTTATAGCAATCAGCCCCAGCATTTT | CASSMRGGYSNQPQHF
TRBJ1-1 | 13 | TRBV28 | NA | NA | TGTGCCAGCAGTTCCCCCGGCGGCACTGAAGCTTTCTTT | CASSSPGGTEAFF
TRBJ1-3 | 15 | TRBV2 | TRBD1 | NA | TGTGCCAGCAGTGAACAGGGGGCGGTTGGAAACACCATATATTTT | CASSEQGAVGNTIYF
TRBJ2-7 | 15 | TRBV19 | TRBD1 | NA | TGTGCCAGTAGTAGCCCGGGACAGGGCTCCTACGAGCAGTACTTC | CASSSPGQGSYEQYF
TRBJ1-5 | 15 | TRBV28 | NA | NA | TGTGCCAGCAGTTTATCCAGGGTCGGCAATCAGCCCCAGCATTTT | CASSLSRVGNQPQHF
TRBJ1-2 | 15 | TRBV6-6 | TRBD1 | NA | TGTGCCAGCAGTTACCGGGACAGGGGTGTCTATGGCTACACCTTC | CASSYRDRGVYGYTF
TRBJ1-1 | 12 | TRBV30 | NA | NA | TGTGCCTGGAGGTGGGGGGGCACTGAAGCTTTCTTT | CAWRWGGTEAFF
TRBJ1-2 | 13 | TRBV5-1 | NA | NA | TGCGCCAGCAGCTTTGAGGTTAGCTATGGCTACACCTTC | CASSFEVSYGYTF
TRBJ2-1 | 12 | TRBV7-9 | NA | NA | TGTGCCAGCAGCTTAGGGGGGACTCCCCAGTTCTTC | CASSLGGTPQFF
TRBJ1-1 | 11 | TRBV20-1 | NA | few | TGCAGTGCTCCCCGAGTAACTGAAGCTTTCTTT | CSAPRVTEAFF
TRBJ2-1 | 15 | TRBV7-2 | TRBD2 | NA | TGTGCCAGCAGCTACCGACTAGCGGGATACAATGAGCAGTTCTTC | CASSYRLAGYNEQFF
TRBJ1-1 | 15 | TRBV6-5 | NA | NA | TGTGCCAGCAGCTATCGCCCCAACAGGAACACTGAAGCTTTCTTT | CASSYRPNRNTEAFF
TRBJ1-1 | 17 | TRBV4-1 | NA | NA | TGCGCCAGCAGAGCCCTTGGGGCAGTCGTCAAGAACACTGAAGCTTTCTTT | CASRALGAVVKNTEAFF
TRBJ2-1 | 13 | TRBV5-3 | NA | NA | TGTGCCAGAAGTGGACAGAGAGACAATGAGCAGTTCTTC | CARSGQRDNEQFF
TRBJ1-2 | 17 | TRBV7-7 | NA | NA | TGTGCTAGCAGCTTACACCTACAGGACAGAACTCACTATGGCTACACCTTC | CASSLHLQDRTHYGYTF
TRBJ1-5 | 14 | TRBV6-5 | NA | NA | TGTGCCAGCAGAGAACAGGGCCCCAATCAGCCCCAGCATTTT | CASREQGPNQPQHF
TRBJ2-7 | 12 | TRBV2 | NA | NA | TGTGCCAGCACCGGATCAGGGGCCGAGCAGTACTTC | CASTGSGAEQYF
TRBJ2-5 | 15 | TRBV14 | NA | NA | TGTGCCAGCAGCTACGCACGCGGGATCAGGGAGACCCAGTACTTC | CASSYARGIRETQYF
TRBJ2-7 | 14 | TRBV2 | NA | NA | TGTGCCAGCAGTGGCAGGAGGGTCACGTACGAGCAGTACTTC | CASSGRRVTYEQYF
TRBJ2-2 | 16 | TRBV9 | TRBD1 | NA | TGTGCCAGCAGCGGCGGACAGGGACTGAACACCGGGGAGCTGTTTTTT | CASSGGQGLNTGELFF
TRBJ2-1 | 18 | TRBV9 | TRBD2 | NA | TGTGCCAGCAGTCCCCTACTACTAGCGCTGAGTGGGCACAATGAGCAGTTCTTC | CASSPLLLALSGHNEQFF
TRBJ2-7 | 11 | TRBV30 | NA | NA | TGTGCCTGGAGTGTAGCTTACGAGCAGTACTTC | CAWSVAYEQYF
TRBJ2-3 | 15 | TRBV29-1 | TRBD2 | NA | TGCAGCGTTGAAAGGACTAGCGGGAGCGTGGATACGCAGTATTTT | CSVERTSGSVDTQYF
TRBJ1-1 | 15 | TRBV5-1 | NA | NA | TGCGCCAGCAGCCGGAATGGACAGCCTAACACTGAAGCTTTCTTT | CASSRNGQPNTEAFF
TRBJ2-5 | 12 | TRBV2 | NA | NA | TGTGCCAGCACCCGGGAACAAGAGACCCAGTACTTC | CASTREQETQYF
TRBJ2-5 | 18 | TRBV27 | NA | NA | TGTGCCAGCAGTTTATCGGTTCCAGCTAACAGTCCTCAAGAGACCCAGTACTTC | CASSLSVPANSPQETQYF
TRBJ2-7 | 16 | TRBV4-1 | TRBD2 | NA | TGCGCCAGCAGCCAAGCTTTGGCTAGCGGGAGCTACGAGCAGTACTTC | CASSQALASGSYEQYF
TRBJ1-4 | 11 | TRBV4-1 | NA | NA | TGCGCCAGCAGCCGGGAGGGGGAACTGTTTTTT | CASSREGELFF
TRBJ1-1 | 14 | TRBV7-9 | TRBD1 | NA | TGTGCCAGCAGCCCCCGGACAGGGGTCACTGAAGCTTTCTTT | CASSPRTGVTEAFF
TRBJ2-1 | 12 | TRBV5-4 | TRBD2 | NA | TGTGCCAGACGACTAGCGGGAGGGCCGGTGTTCTTC | CARRLAGGPVFF
TRBJ2-5 | 15 | TRBV10-3 | TRBD1 | NA | TGTGCCATCAGTGTCCCGAACAGGGGCCGGGAGACCCAGTACTTC | CAISVPNRGRETQYF
TRBJ1-2 | 13 | TRBV2 | NA | NA | TGTGCCAGCAGTGTAACGAGGCCAAGCAGCTACACCTTC | CASSVTRPSSYTF
TRBJ1-5 | 16 | TRBV21-1 | NA | many | TGTGCCAGCAGCAGCGTACCAGGGAGGGCCAATCAGCCCCAGCATTTT | CASSSVPGRANQPQHF
TRBJ2-1 | 11 | TRBV5-1 | TRBD1 | NA | TGCGCCAGCAGCTATGGACAGGGTACGTTCTTC | CASSYGQGTFF
TRBJ2-2 | 14 | TRBV9 | NA | NA | TGTGCCAGCAGCGTAGGTGGTAGAACCGGGGAGCTGTTTTTT | CASSVGGRTGELFF
TRBJ2-3 | 13 | TRBV2 | TRBD2 | NA | TGTGCCATCGGGGGGGGCGACACAGATACGCAGTATTTT | CAIGGGDTDTQYF
TRBJ2-7 | 14 | TRBV27 | TRBD2 | NA | TGTGCCAGCAGTTTCGGGACTAGGACCTACGAGCAGTACTTC | CASSFGTRTYEQYF
TRBJ1-5 | 15 | TRBV7-9 | TRBD1 | NA | TGTGCCAGCAGCTCAAGGGGGACAGAAAATCAGCCCCAGCATTTT | CASSSRGTENQPQHF
TRBJ2-1 | 15 | TRBV16 | NA | NA | TGTGCCAGCAGCCGGCCGGGACTCTCACACCATGAGCAGTTCTTC | CASSRPGLSHHEQFF
TRBJ2-3 | 15 | TRBV5-1 | NA | NA | TGCGCCAGCAGCCCACGAAGGAGCAGCACAGATACGCAGTATTTT | CASSPRRSSTDTQYF
TRBJ1-4 | 15 | TRBV28 | TRBD1 | NA | TGTGCCAGCAGTTTAGGGGGGACAGGGAACGAAAAACTGTTTTTT | CASSLGGTGNEKLFF
TRBJ1-3 | 14 | TRBV5-1 | NA | NA | TGCGCCAGCAGTTTAGGGAGATCTGGAAACACCATATATTTT | CASSLGRSGNTIYF
TRBJ2-7 | 12 | TRBV5-8 | NA | NA | TGTGCCAGCAGCTTATCGGTTTACGAGCAGTACTTC | CASSLSVYEQYF
TRBJ2-1 | 12 | TRBV27 | NA | once | TGTGCCAGCAGTCCTAGATACAATGAGCAGTTCTTC | CASSPRYNEQFF
TRBJ1-1 | 14 | TRBV6-1 | TRBD1 | NA | TGTGCCAGCAGTCTACAGGGGGAGAACACTGAAGCTTTCTTT | CASSLQGENTEAFF
TRBJ1-4 | 14 | TRBV2 | TRBD1 | NA | TGTGCCAGCAAAATGGGACAGAGTAATGAAAAACTGTTTTTT | CASKMGQSNEKLFF
TRBJ2-2 | 12 | TRBV29-1 | NA | NA | TGCAGCGTTGATGGGGGCTCCGGGGAGCTGTTTTTT | CSVDGGSGELFF
TRBJ1-2 | 15 | TRBV11-2 | NA | NA | TGTGCCAGCAGCAAACCGGGCAGGGGCGCCCATGGCTACACCTTC | CASSKPGRGAHGYTF
TRBJ2-1 | 12 | TRBV29-1 | NA | NA | TGCAGCGTTAGGCAGGGAAACAATGAGCAGTTCTTC | CSVRQGNNEQFF
TRBJ1-1 | 14 | TRBV6-1 | NA | NA | TGTGCCAGCAGTGGTCGTTACAGGGACACTGAAGCTTTCTTT | CASSGRYRDTEAFF
TRBJ1-2 | 13 | TRBV19 | NA | NA | TGTGCCAGTAGTATGGGGGGAAGGAATGGCTACACCTTC | CASSMGGRNGYTF
TRBJ1-2 | 13 | TRBV6-1 | TRBD1 | NA | TGTGCCAGCAGTCCCCGGGACAGGTCCCTCTACACCTTC | CASSPRDRSLYTF
TRBJ2-7 | 14 | TRBV6-5 | NA | NA | TGTGCCAGCAGGACCGGGACTCGTCAGGGAGAGCAGTACTTC | CASRTGTRQGEQYF
TRBJ2-5 | 15 | TRBV5-3 | NA | NA | TGTGCCAGAAGCTTGGTGGGCAGCTTTCAAGAGACCCAGTACTTC | CARSLVGSFQETQYF
TRBJ2-3 | 15 | TRBV9 | TRBD1 | NA | TGTGCCAGCAGCTCGTGGACAGGGGACGCAGATACGCAGTATTTT | CASSSWTGDADTQYF